This T cell receptor beta chain was captured in a study of blood T cell repertoires in COVID-19. Study in general: Acute-phase and convalescent COVID-19 samples originated in the United States, Italy and Spain.

Recovered status applied to Cohort 3 donors who had two consecutive negative PCRs. It also applied to those with clearance or with symptom resolution. In germline, CDR1 is KGHDR, CDR2 SFDVKD. This CDR3 is built from 15 residues. With V trimmed by 2 bases and J by 2 bases, 3 bases remained unmatched. In the authors' workflow: Estimated nucleated cell counts came from reference gene primer amplification. The protocol was immunoSEQ multiplex PCR, while the TCRdb copy is restricted to in-frame clones and leaves out a portion. V and J calls and clone size follow that table, whereas D and trimming were derived from the DNA. The table lists just over 300,000 clones, 80% to 90% of them singletons.

This chain joins TRBV24-1 and TRBJ2-3; TRBD1 aligns across 7 bases. The receptor's source is a woman between 18 and 30 years old who had recovered from COVID-19. The sample was PBMCs or T cells enriched from blood (not recorded which). The CDR3 region is CATSDYGTATDTQYF. As DNA, the CDR3 is TGTGCCACCAGTGATTACGGGACAGCCACAGATACGCAGTATTTT.